This T cell receptor beta chain was sequenced during a study of beta chain features in type 1 diabetes. Study-level points and caveats: Fewer insertions but more deletions were seen at VDJ junctions in type 1 diabetes patients. The influence of HLA type on TCRB rearrangement stayed undetermined. PCR might show a preference for shorter templates, equally across patients and controls.

The CDR3 runs to 14 residues. Germline CDR1 reads SGHTA; CDR2 reads FQGTGA. Trimming cost V 5 bases and J 3 bases; bases outside gene matches: 5. This clone was counted between two and nine times. The antigen remains unidentified. Expressed TCRB transcripts got sequenced, as all isolated RNA was reverse transcribed. Generated by immunoSEQ multiplex PCR, the TCRdb table keeps only in-frame clones and is missing some. This table holds around 170,000 clones, just over 9% found once. The V gene is TRBV7-3, the J gene TRBJ2-7; TRBD1 aligns across 9 bases. Sequencing was carried out using central memory CD4+ T cells from blood. This TCR came from a woman younger than 35 in good health. The CDR3 DNA is TGTGCCAGCAGCGATGGGACAGGGCACTACGAGCAGTACTTC. Translated, it gives CASSDGTGHYEQYF.